Below, 20 T cell receptor beta chains from the same sample are listed, as sequenced in a study of cytomegalovirus exposure and HLA in healthy donors. The PCR was carried out with 60 Vbeta primers and 13 Jbeta primers. Here immunoSEQ multiplex PCR was the method, and the copy in TCRdb shows in-frame clones only, minus some. The top ten hold just under 5% of the sample, which has 80,000 or so clones, around two thirds seen once. Specimen: PBMCs. The origin of the receptors is a man in his 60s in good health and CMV-seropositive.

The chain uses TRBV10-1 and TRBJ1-2; D is ambiguous. The germline V and J ends were trimmed by 3 bases and 3 bases, with 8 bases remaining between them. Germline lookup yields CDR1 WNHNN and CDR2 SYGVQD (reference sequence). This CDR3 spans 13 amino acids. CDR3 loop: CASSERRDYGYTF. The CDR3 nucleotides read TGCGCCAGCAGTGAACGGAGGGACTATGGCTACACCTTC.

In its sample, this clone was seen a few times. V usage is TRBV19 and J usage is TRBJ1-2; tentatively, D is TRBD1 (6 bases). The CDR3 runs to 14 residues. Germline values: CDR1 LNHDA, CDR2 SQIVND (reference sequence). With 3 bases removed from V and 1 base from J, the gap between germline ends came to 9 bases. CDR3 nucleotides: TGTGCCAGTAGTATTTCAGGGGTTAACTATGGCTACACCTTC. Translated: CASSISGVNYGYTF.

The rearrangement joins TRBV7-2 to TRBJ1-2, with a tentative D call TRBD1 (6 bases). The germline V gene encodes CDR1 SGHTA and CDR2 FQGNSA. V lost 0 bases and J 7 bases, leaving 12 bases between the germline ends. The CDR3 is made up of 14 amino acids. The CDR3 sequence is CASSLAGTPSGYTF. CDR3 nucleotides: TGTGCCAGCAGCTTAGCCGGGACACCTTCTGGCTACACCTTC.

The J gene is TRBJ2-3, the V gene TRBV9; 7 bases are a match to TRBD2. The CDR3 extends over 14 amino acids. Per germline, CDR1 SGDLS and CDR2 YYNGEE. The trim removed 4 bases at V and 2 bases at J, leaving 4 bases unmatched. Here the CDR3 reads CASSTLADTDTQYF. The DNA for the CDR3 is TGTGCCAGCAGCACGCTAGCGGACACAGATACGCAGTATTTT.

This clone turned up a few times. V usage is TRBV28 and J usage is TRBJ1-6; a weak D match, TRBD1 (6 bases). Germline V CDR1 and CDR2: MDHEN, SYDVKM. The length of the CDR3 is 18 residues. V dropped 3 bases and J dropped 0 bases, with 15 bases sitting between them. The chain's CDR3 is CASSLGQTSGSYNSPLHF. In DNA, the CDR3 is TGTGCCAGCAGTTTGGGACAAACCTCTGGCTCCTATAATTCACCCCTCCACTTT.

The J gene is TRBJ1-2, the V gene TRBV29-1; 8 positions match TRBD1. The CDR3 sequence is 12 residues long. Trimming removed 2 bases from V and 8 bases from J; junction bases left unmatched: 4. The germline gives CDR1 SQVTM, CDR2 ANQGSEA. CDR3: CSVERTGLGYTF. CDR3 DNA sequence: TGCAGCGTTGAACGGACAGGGTTAGGCTACACCTTC.

The chain carries TRBV18 and TRBJ2-7; tentatively, D is TRBD1 (6 bases). The CDR3 runs 13 residues. Trimming removed 5 bases from V and 2 bases from J, with 10 bases in between. Per germline, CDR1 KGHSH and CDR2 LQKENI. The CDR3 DNA reads as TGTGCCAGCTCATCGGACAGTACCTACGAGCAGTACTTC. Amino acid sequence: CASSSDSTYEQYF. The full variable domain, in which reference TRBV18 and TRBJ2-7 provide the parts outside the CDR3, is NAGVMQNPRHLVRRRGQEARLRCSPMKGHSHVYWYRQLPEEGLKFMVYLQKENIIDESGMPKERFSAEFPKEGPSILRIQQVVRGDSAAYFCASSSDSTYEQYFGPGTRLTVT.

The chain is built from TRBV4-1 and TRBJ2-7; possible D gene TRBD1, 8 bases. The ends were cut back, 0 bases at V and 3 bases at J, with 30 bases in the middle. CDR1 is MGHRA, CDR2 YSYEKL, per germline. This CDR3 comprises 21 residues. In nucleotides, the CDR3 is TGCGCCAGCAGCCAAGATAACCATGGACAGGGCTTTTCAGCGGGGAACTACGAGCAGTACTTC. This gives the protein CASSQDNHGQGFSAGNYEQYF.

There are a few counts of this clone. This sequence joins TRBV19 and TRBJ2-3; possible D gene TRBD2, 5 bases. Trimming left V 6 bases short and J 5 bases short, with 18 bases between. In germline, CDR1 is LNHDA, CDR2 SQIVND (reference sequence). The CDR3 loop spans 15 amino acids. DNA for the CDR3: TGTGCCAGTAGCGACGGAACGGTAGCGCTAGATACGCAGTATTTT. Translating it yields CASSDGTVALDTQYF.

This clone was observed a few times. This chain links TRBV5-4 with TRBJ1-4; D may be TRBD1 (5 bases). The CDR3 runs 14 residues. Trimming pared 3 bases from V and 7 bases from J, leaving 13 bases between. From germline, CDR1 is SGHNT and CDR2 YYREEE (reference sequence). As DNA, the CDR3 is TGTGCCAGCAGCTCGGCAGGGCTAAGTGAAAAACTGTTTTTT. Translation gives CASSSAGLSEKLFF.

The chain carries TRBV5-6 and TRBJ1-1, with a tentative D call TRBD1 (5 bases). The CDR3 covers 13 residues. The V gene's germline CDR1 is SGHDT and CDR2 YYEEEE. V lost 4 bases and J lost 0, with 7 bases in between. In DNA form, the CDR3 reads TGTGCCAGCAGCCGACAGATGAACACTGAAGCTTTCTTT. Its protein is CASSRQMNTEAFF.

The V and J genes are TRBV12-2 and TRBJ2-7; the tabulated D call, TRBD2, remains unverified against the DNA. TRBV12-2 constitutes a pseudogene. The CDR3 sequence is 16 residues long. In DNA form, the CDR3 reads TGTGCAAGTCGCTTAGGGCTAGCGGGAGTTCCCCACGAGCAGTACTTC. It codes for CASRLGLAGVPHEQYF.

The chain combines TRBV6-4 with TRBJ1-1, with D perhaps TRBD1 (6 bases). V was clipped by 3 bases and J by 1 base, with 12 bases between them. CDR3 length equals 15 residues. Germline V gene lookup returns CDR1 MRHNA and CDR2 SNTAGT. CDR3 loop: CASSEKGDPNTEAFF. The CDR3 DNA sequence: TGTGCCAGCAGTGAAAAGGGGGACCCGAACACTGAAGCTTTCTTT.

The chain joins TRBV29-1 to TRBJ1-2; TRBD1 matches at 8 bases. The CDR3 has 12 amino acids. CDR1 and CDR2 (germline): SQVTM, ANQGSEA. V dropped 6 bases and J dropped 6; count of bases not matched to a gene: 6. The CDR3 DNA reads TGCAGCGTCCAGGGGGCGAGGGATGGCTACACCTTC. Residues: CSVQGARDGYTF.

The chain recombines TRBV30 with TRBJ2-2; possibly TRBD1 for D (5 bases). The germline V gene has CDR1 GTSNPN and CDR2 SVGIG (reference sequence). The CDR3 runs to 14 residues. V was cut by 2 bases and J by 2 bases, with 9 bases left in between. The DNA of the CDR3 is TGTGCCTGGAGTTTCAGGGCCAACACCGGGGAGCTGTTTTTT. Translating gives CAWSFRANTGELFF.

The CDR3 DNA sequence: TGTGCCAGCAGCCTAAAGCCGGGGCGGGGAGGGCAGTACTTC. It translates to CASSLKPGRGGQYF. The chain joins TRBV28 to TRBJ2-7; D perhaps matches TRBD2 (6 bases). V lost 6 bases and J 9 bases, leaving 21 bases between the germline ends. Per the germline V gene, CDR1 is MDHEN and CDR2 is SYDVKM. The CDR3 is made up of 14 amino acids.

The rearrangement links TRBV5-1 to TRBJ1-6; possibly TRBD1 for D (6 bases). V was shortened by 1 base and J by 3 bases, with 11 bases between the two germline ends. This CDR3 has 16 amino acids. Germline loops: CDR1 SGHRS, CDR2 YFSETQ. The chain's CDR3 is CASSLSGGGYNSPLHF. The DNA of the CDR3 is TGCGCCAGCAGCTTGTCGGGGGGCGGCTATAATTCACCCCTCCACTTT.

This clone was picked up one time. V and J are TRBV4-1 and TRBJ2-5, with D uncertain. CDR1 and CDR2 from the germline V gene are MGHRA and YSYEKL. The V and J ends lost 6 bases and 2 bases respectively, with 13 bases between them. The CDR3 covers 14 residues. The CDR3 here is CASREEPAQETQYF. The CDR3 nucleotides are TGCGCCAGCAGAGAGGAGCCTGCTCAAGAGACCCAGTACTTC.

This chain uses TRBV11-2 with TRBJ2-7; 7 positions agree with TRBD1. Germline-derived CDR1 and CDR2 are SGHAT and FQNNGV. The J segment lost 5 bases and the V segment lost 6 bases, leaving 13 bases of the junction unmatched. CDR3 length equals 15 residues. As DNA, the CDR3 is TGTGCCAGCAGTCCAGGGGGTAGCCCTCTACACGAGCAGTACTTC. Amino acid sequence: CASSPGGSPLHEQYF.

The chain has TRBV19 and TRBJ1-1; D is possibly TRBD1 (6 bases). With 7 bases removed from V and 0 bases from J, the gap between germline ends came to 9 bases. CDR1 LNHDA and CDR2 SQIVND come from the germline V gene (reference sequence). CDR3 length equals 13 residues. CDR3 DNA sequence: TGTGCCAGTACCGACAGGATGAACACTGAAGCTTTCTTT. Its protein product is CASTDRMNTEAFF.